The 24 T cell receptor beta chains presented below share a single source sample, sequenced in a study of radiotherapy plus CTLA-4 blockade in lung cancer. Repertoires were generated with immunoSEQ multiplex PCR, while TCRdb's copy carries only in-frame clones and drops some. The repertoire has 84,000 or so clones, approximately 83% of them found once; the top ten carry 13% to 15%. Sequencing used peripheral blood, obtained from a patient treated with radiotherapy plus ipilimumab. These receptor sequences come from a human donor with non-small cell lung cancer that progressed on radiotherapy plus ipilimumab.

This chain joins TRBV5-1 and TRBJ2-3; 7 bases are a match to TRBD2. The V gene's germline CDR1 is SGHRS and CDR2 YFSETQ. Unmatched junction bases numbered 8, after V lost 2 bases and J lost 2 bases. The CDR3 is made up of 16 amino acids. In nucleotides, the CDR3 is TGCGCCAGCAGCTTAGCGGGGAGACCTCTCACAGATACGCAGTATTTT. Encoded protein: CASSLAGRPLTDTQYF.

This clone was seen a handful of times. The chain has TRBV28 and TRBJ2-5; D tentatively fits TRBD1 or TRBD2 (5 bases each). The CDR3 extends over 14 amino acids. V was cut by 5 bases and J by 5 bases, with 15 bases left in between. Looked up from germline, CDR1 is MDHEN and CDR2 is SYDVKM. The CDR3 bases are TGTGCCAGCAGTCCCCCCGGGGCAAGGGAGACCCAGTACTTC. Its translation: CASSPPGARETQYF.

The J gene is TRBJ1-2, the V gene TRBV15; D is possibly TRBD1 (5 bases). The germline CDR1 and CDR2 sequences are LNHNV and YYDKDF (reference sequence). The V end lost 0 bases, the J end lost 5 bases, and 25 bases lay between the germline ends. The CDR3 is 19 residues long. The CDR3 spells CATSRDRMGVDFRIYGYTF. The CDR3 DNA is TGTGCCACCAGCAGAGATCGGATGGGGGTGGACTTCCGTATTTATGGCTACACCTTC.

The chain combines TRBV2 with TRBJ2-3; possible D gene TRBD2, 6 bases. Germline loops: CDR1 SNHLY, CDR2 FYNNEI. Deletions cut 6 bases from V and 2 bases from J, with 12 bases between. The CDR3 is 14 residues long. The CDR3 spells CASRGGAYTDTQYF. The CDR3 DNA reads TGTGCCAGCAGGGGCGGGGCGTACACAGATACGCAGTATTTT.

The chain couples TRBV23-1 to TRBJ2-7; 8 bases align to TRBD2. TRBV23-1 is identified as an open reading frame with a role that is uncertain. The length of the CDR3 is 15 residues. V was clipped by 0 bases and J by 2 bases; unmatched bases: 3. CDR3 loop: CASSQSSGGPYEQYF. The DNA for the CDR3 is TGCGCCAGCAGTCAATCATCGGGGGGGCCCTACGAGCAGTACTTC.

The V gene is TRBV18, the J gene TRBJ1-1; no definite D call. Germline CDR1 is KGHSH and CDR2 is LQKENI. The CDR3 is 13 residues long. Trimming removed 6 bases from V and 1 base from J, with 9 bases in between. CDR3 sequence (DNA): TGTGCCAGCTCTACCACAGAGAACACTGAAGCTTTCTTT. Encoded protein: CASSTTENTEAFF.

The J gene is TRBJ2-3, the V gene TRBV19, with D perhaps TRBD1 or TRBD2 (7 bases each). Looked up from germline, CDR1 is LNHDA and CDR2 is SQIVND (reference sequence). Trimming took 5 bases from V and 4 from J, leaving 22 bases between them. This CDR3 has 17 amino acids. The CDR3 region is CASSLTGGRGRSDTQYF. CDR3 sequence (DNA): TGTGCCAGTAGTCTAACCGGGGGGAGGGGGCGATCAGATACGCAGTATTTT.

This chain links TRBV5-1 with TRBJ1-1; D is perhaps TRBD1 (6 bases). The CDR3 loop spans 14 amino acids. Germline-derived CDR1 and CDR2 are SGHRS and YFSETQ. The germline V and J ends were trimmed by 1 base and 3 bases, with 10 bases remaining between them. The CDR3 DNA reads as TGCGCCAGCAGCTTGACCAGGGGTGACACTGAAGCTTTCTTT. This gives the protein CASSLTRGDTEAFF.

V usage is TRBV5-6 and J usage is TRBJ2-7, with 7 bases aligning to TRBD2. The CDR3 contains 15 residues. Losses at the gene ends were 4 bases for V and 7 bases for J; bases not matched to a gene: 14. From germline, CDR1 is SGHDT and CDR2 YYEEEE. CDR3 region: CASSGGLMGLNEQYF. CDR3 bases: TGTGCCAGCAGCGGGGGACTAATGGGCCTCAATGAGCAGTACTTC.

This clone occurred once. The V gene is TRBV7-9, the J gene TRBJ2-5; D is uncertain. The length of the CDR3 is 12 residues. Germline V gene data show CDR1 as SEHNR and CDR2 as FQNEAQ (reference sequence). With 5 bases removed from V and 4 bases from J, the gap between germline ends came to 8 bases. The CDR3 sequence is CASSPRSETQYF. DNA of the CDR3: TGTGCCAGCAGCCCCAGGTCAGAGACCCAGTACTTC.

This clone was recorded a few times. The V gene is TRBV6-1, the J gene TRBJ1-1; D possibly corresponds to TRBD1 (5 bases). The germline gives CDR1 MNHNS, CDR2 SASEGT. The CDR3 runs to 13 residues. V lost 5 bases and J 6 bases, leaving 13 bases between the germline ends. The CDR3 coding sequence is TGTGCCAGCAGTTCCCGACAGTACGCTGAAGCTTTCTTT. Protein: CASSSRQYAEAFF.

This chain joins TRBV28 and TRBJ1-2, with no clear D. V gave up 4 bases and J gave up 8 bases, with 14 bases separating them. CDR3 size: 13 residues. CDR1 and CDR2 from the germline V gene are MDHEN and SYDVKM. The chain's CDR3 is CASSSTAAGGYTF. The CDR3 bases are TGTGCCAGCAGTTCGACTGCGGCTGGGGGCTACACCTTC.

The chain uses TRBV10-1 and TRBJ1-5; 10 positions match TRBD1. The germline V gene has CDR1 WNHNN and CDR2 SYGVQD (reference sequence). The CDR3 is 15 residues long. Trimming removed 7 bases from V and 4 bases from J; junction bases left unmatched: 7. CDR3 bases: TGCGCCAGCACCCGGGACAGGGGAGTAAATCAGCCCCAGCATTTT. Amino acid sequence: CASTRDRGVNQPQHF.

The chain is built from TRBV25-1 and TRBJ2-5; TRBD1 agrees at 12 bases. Germline trimming cut 4 bases from V and 5 bases from J; bases unmatched to any gene: 5. Looked up from germline, CDR1 is MGHDK and CDR2 is SYGVNS. The CDR3 is 15 amino acids. CDR3 residues: CASSVEGTGGETQYF. CDR3 bases: TGTGCCAGCAGTGTAGAGGGGACAGGGGGCGAGACCCAGTACTTC.

The rearrangement joins TRBV5-4 to TRBJ2-5; 10 bases are a match to TRBD2. V dropped 0 bases and J dropped 1; count of bases not matched to a gene: 0. The CDR3 is 15 amino acids. Per the germline V gene, CDR1 is SGHNT and CDR2 is YYREEE (reference sequence). In nucleotides, the CDR3 is TGTGCCAGCAGCTTGGTAGCGGGAGGCCAAGAGACCCAGTACTTC. Translating it yields CASSLVAGGQETQYF.

This chain uses TRBV28 with TRBJ2-6, with D perhaps TRBD1 or TRBD2 (6 bases each). From germline, CDR1 is MDHEN and CDR2 SYDVKM. Deletions cut 3 bases from V and 2 bases from J, with 14 bases between. This CDR3 has 17 residues. The CDR3 nucleotides are TGTGCCAGCAGTTTTTGGGGGGCCTCCGCTGGGGCCAACGTCCTGACTTTC. Translation gives CASSFWGASAGANVLTF.

The chain joins TRBV28 to TRBJ1-2, with 7 bases that match TRBD1. This CDR3 spans 17 amino acids. From germline, CDR1 is MDHEN and CDR2 SYDVKM. J was trimmed by 1 base and V by 5 bases; bases with no gene match: 13. CDR3 sequence reads: CASSPLGDRWINYGYTF. The CDR3 region has the DNA TGTGCCAGCAGTCCTCTAGGGGACAGATGGATTAACTATGGCTACACCTTC.

This clone was counted between two and nine times. This chain uses TRBV7-9 with TRBJ2-7; no clear D gene. Trimming removed 5 bases at V and 4 bases at J, with 15 bases between. The CDR3 covers 14 residues. The germline CDR1 and CDR2 sequences are SEHNR and FQNEAQ (reference sequence). In nucleotides, the CDR3 is TGTGCCAGCAGCCCAAACCGGTGGGCTTACGAGCAGTACTTC. Protein sequence: CASSPNRWAYEQYF. Full variable domain (missing parts from reference TRBV7-9 and TRBJ2-7): DTGVSQNPRHKITKRGQNVTFRCDPISEHNRLYWYRQTLGQGPEFLTYFQNEAQLEKSRLLSDRFSAERPKGSFSTLEIQRTEQGDSAMYLCASSPNRWAYEQYFGPGTRLTVT.

This clone was counted a few times. The genes are TRBV6-6 and TRBJ2-7; possible D gene TRBD2, 5 bases. The germline gives CDR1 MNHNY, CDR2 SVGAGI (reference sequence). The CDR3 consists of 13 residues. The ends were cut back, 2 bases at V and 5 bases at J, with 10 bases in the middle. In DNA, the CDR3 is TGTGCCAGCAGTTACCTCACTAGTAACGAGCAGTACTTC. The encoded protein is CASSYLTSNEQYF.

The chain couples TRBV7-3 to TRBJ2-3, with D perhaps TRBD2 (6 bases). The CDR3 runs to 15 residues. V lost 5 bases, J lost 0 bases, and 12 bases lay in between. Germline-derived CDR1 and CDR2 are SGHTA and FQGTGA. As DNA, the CDR3 is TGTGCCAGCAGCGACAGCGGGTTTAGCACAGATACGCAGTATTTT. It is translated as CASSDSGFSTDTQYF.

This chain connects TRBV9 to TRBJ1-5; tentative D call: TRBD1 (6 bases). V was pared by 0 bases and J by 0 bases, with 7 bases between. This CDR3 spans 15 amino acids. Germline V gives CDR1 SGDLS, CDR2 YYNGEE. The CDR3 sequence is CASSVEGDSNQPQHF. Here the CDR3 DNA reads TGTGCCAGCAGCGTAGAGGGGGATAGCAATCAGCCCCAGCATTTT.

The V gene is TRBV19, the J gene TRBJ1-1; no clear D gene. V shed 4 bases and J shed 1 base, with 10 bases lying between them. Germline V lookup: CDR1 LNHDA, CDR2 SQIVND (reference sequence). The CDR3 contains 14 residues. The CDR3 DNA follows: TGTGCCAGTAGTACCCAGGTGGGGAACACTGAAGCTTTCTTT. As protein: CASSTQVGNTEAFF.

The chain employs TRBV21-1 and TRBJ2-7. TRBV21-1 is described as a pseudogene. The CDR3 length is 9 residues. CDR3 nucleotide sequence: TGTGCCAGCAGCGGCGAGCAGTACTTC. As protein: CASSGEQYF.

V usage is TRBV29-1 and J usage is TRBJ1-2, with D possibly matching TRBD1 (5 bases). The length of the CDR3 is 11 residues. V was shortened by 7 bases and J by 1 base, with 7 bases between the two germline ends. The V gene's germline CDR1 is SQVTM and CDR2 ANQGSEA. CDR3 protein: CSADSNYGYTF. The CDR3 coding sequence is TGCAGCGCAGACAGTAACTATGGCTACACCTTC.